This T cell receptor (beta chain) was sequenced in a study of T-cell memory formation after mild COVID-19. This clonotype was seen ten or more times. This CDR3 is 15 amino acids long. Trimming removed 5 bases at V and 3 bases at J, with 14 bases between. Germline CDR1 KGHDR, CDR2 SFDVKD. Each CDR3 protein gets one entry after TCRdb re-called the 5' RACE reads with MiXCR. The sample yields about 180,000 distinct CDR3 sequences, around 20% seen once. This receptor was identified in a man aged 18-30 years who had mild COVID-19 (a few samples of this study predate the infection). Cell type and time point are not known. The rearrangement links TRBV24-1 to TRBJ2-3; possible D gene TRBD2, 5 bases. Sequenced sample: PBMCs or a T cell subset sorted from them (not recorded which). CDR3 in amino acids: CATSGPPSGTDTQYF. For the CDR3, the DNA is TGTGCCACCAGTGGCCCCCCATCGGGGACAGATACGCAGTATTTT.